This entry lists 23 T cell receptor beta chains sequenced from one sample in a study of blood T cell repertoires in COVID-19. Produced via immunoSEQ multiplex PCR; TCRdb's table is partial and in-frame only. This table holds about 300,000 clones, 86% found once. The sample was peripheral blood. The receptors were gathered from a woman aged 50 to 60 with acute or convalescent COVID-19.

This chain connects TRBV30 to TRBJ1-1, with D perhaps TRBD1 (6 bases). Germline V CDR1 and CDR2: GTSNPN, SVGIG (reference sequence). The V end was cut by 3 bases, the J end by 11 bases, with 13 bases between. The CDR3 sequence is 11 residues long. The CDR3 nucleotides are TGTGCCTGGAGCCTGGGGGCAGATGCTTTCTTT. This sequence encodes CAWSLGADAFF.

This chain links TRBV11-2 with TRBJ2-1; D might be TRBD1 (5 bases). Trimming shortened V by 1 base and J by 6 bases, and 13 bases separated the two germline ends. The CDR3 totals 15 residues. The germline CDR1 and CDR2 sequences are SGHAT and FQNNGV. DNA of the CDR3: TGTGCCAGCAGCTTAGCCAGGGTATATGGCAATGAGCAGTTCTTC. This codes for CASSLARVYGNEQFF.

This rearrangement joins TRBV7-2 to TRBJ2-1; no definite D call. This CDR3 region has 12 residues. The ends were cut back, 5 bases at V and 8 bases at J, with 10 bases in the middle. Germline CDR1 and CDR2: SGHTA and FQGNSA. The CDR3: CASSHDWDEQFF. In nucleotides, the CDR3 is TGTGCCAGCAGCCACGACTGGGATGAGCAGTTCTTC.

This rearrangement joins TRBV4-2 to TRBJ2-7; D is undetermined. V lost 0 bases and J 0 bases, leaving 3 bases between the germline ends. Germline V CDR1 and CDR2: LGHNA, YNFKEQ. The CDR3 length is 13 residues. The CDR3 region is CASSQDSSYEQYF. The CDR3 DNA is TGTGCCAGCAGCCAAGACAGCTCCTACGAGCAGTACTTC.

The rearrangement joins TRBV27 to TRBJ1-5, with TRBD1 identical over 10 bases. Germline V gene lookup returns CDR1 MNHEY and CDR2 SMNVEV (reference sequence). V was clipped by 6 bases and J by 5 bases; unmatched bases: 7. The CDR3 contains 15 residues. CDR3 coding DNA: TGTGCCAGCAGCCTGGGACAGGGGAGTTATCAGCCCCAGCATTTT. Protein sequence: CASSLGQGSYQPQHF.

Notes on this clone: Other nucleotide sequences from this sample produce the same CDR3. The rearrangement links TRBV7-2 to TRBJ1-1; unclear D gene. Trimming removed 1 base at V and 0 bases at J, with 6 bases between. Germline V gene lookup returns CDR1 SGHTA and CDR2 FQGNSA. This CDR3 region has 14 residues. The CDR3 bases are TGTGCCAGCAGCTTAGGGCAGATGAACACTGAAGCTTTCTTT. Its translation is CASSLGQMNTEAFF. The whole variable domain, filled in from reference TRBV7-2 and TRBJ1-1, reads GAGVSQSPSNKVTEKGKDVELRCDPISGHTALYWYRQSLGQGLEFLIYFQGNSAPDKSGLPSDRFSAERTGGSVSTLTIQRTQQEDSAVYLCASSLGQMNTEAFFGQGTRLTVV.

CDR3 bases: TGTGCCAGCAGCTTAGAAGGGGGCAAGTACGAGCAGTACTTC. This translates into CASSLEGGKYEQYF. The chain joins TRBV11-2 to TRBJ2-7, with 7 bases aligning to TRBD1. The V and J ends lost 0 bases and 4 bases, in that order; junction bases with no gene match: 3. The CDR3 totals 14 residues. Per the germline V gene, CDR1 is SGHAT and CDR2 is FQNNGV.

This chain uses TRBV11-1 with TRBJ1-3; tentatively, D is TRBD1 (6 bases). The CDR3 spans 13 residues. The V end was cut by 4 bases, the J end by 2 bases, with 6 bases between. The germline CDR1 and CDR2 sequences are SGHAT and FQDESV (reference sequence). The CDR3: CASSSGAGNTIYF. The CDR3 nucleotides read TGTGCCAGCAGCTCAGGGGCTGGAAACACCATATATTTT. Supplemented by reference TRBV11-1 and TRBJ1-3, the full variable domain reads EAEVAQSPRYKITEKSQAVAFWCDPISGHATLYWYRQILGQGPELLVQFQDESVVDDSQLPKDRFSAERLKGVDSTLKIQPAELGDSAMYLCASSSGAGNTIYFGEGSWLTVV.

The chain carries TRBV27 and TRBJ1-2, with D tentatively TRBD1 (6 bases). The germline V and J ends were trimmed by 3 bases and 5 bases, with 19 bases remaining between them. This CDR3 has 16 amino acids. The germline gives CDR1 MNHEY, CDR2 SMNVEV (reference sequence). The CDR3 loop is CASSFWLRGRRYGYTF. The CDR3 DNA follows: TGTGCCAGCAGTTTCTGGCTGCGGGGGCGACGGTATGGCTACACCTTC.

This clone was picked up a small number of times. The V call is TRBV3-1 (or the pseudogene TRBV3-2), the J call TRBJ1-2, with a tentative D call TRBD1 (5 bases). CDR1 and CDR2 from the germline V gene are LGHDT and YNNKEL (reference sequence). The CDR3 totals 15 residues. Trimming removed 1 base at V and 7 bases at J, with 16 bases between. In DNA, the CDR3 is TGTGCCAGCAGCCAAGCGCAGGGTGAAGTGTCTGGCTACACCTTC. This translates into CASSQAQGEVSGYTF.

The chain has TRBV27 and TRBJ2-3; 13 bases align to TRBD2. CDR1 MNHEY and CDR2 SMNVEV come from the germline V gene (reference sequence). This CDR3 has 15 residues. The junction had 7 bases not matched to a gene; V was cut back by 5 bases and J by 8 bases. The CDR3 loop reads CASSLGLAGVGTQYF. CDR3 DNA: TGTGCCAGCAGTCTCGGACTAGCGGGAGTTGGTACGCAGTATTTT.

The chain couples TRBV2 to TRBJ1-2, with D possibly being TRBD1 (5 bases). Per germline, CDR1 SNHLY and CDR2 FYNNEI. V lost 1 base and J lost 4, with 7 bases in between. This CDR3 is built from 13 residues. The CDR3 bases are TGTGCCAGCAGTGAAGGGGGCGTCTATGGCTACACCTTC. It translates to CASSEGGVYGYTF.

As to this clone: The sample has other DNA sequences that encode this CDR3 too. The rearrangement joins TRBV5-4 to TRBJ2-3, with TRBD1 identical over 7 bases. Per germline, CDR1 SGHNT and CDR2 YYREEE (reference sequence). The V and J ends lost 0 bases and 1 base, in that order; junction bases with no gene match: 2. The CDR3 runs to 15 residues. The CDR3 loop is CASSLEQGRTDTQYF. The CDR3, as DNA: TGTGCCAGCAGCTTGGAACAGGGGCGCACAGATACGCAGTATTTT. The variable domain in full, completed from reference TRBV5-4 and TRBJ2-3, reads ETGVTQSPTHLIKTRGQQVTLRCSSQSGHNTVSWYQQALGQGPQFIFQYYREEENGRGNFPPRFSGLQFPNYSSELNVNALELDDSALYLCASSLEQGRTDTQYFGPGTRLTVL.

This chain joins TRBV28 and TRBJ1-4, with TRBD1 as a possible D gene (6 bases). V lost 5 bases to trimming and J lost 8 bases, with 21 bases between them. This CDR3 comprises 16 residues. The germline V gene encodes CDR1 MDHEN and CDR2 SYDVKM. Here the CDR3 reads CASSTTLGQWGEKLFF. CDR3 DNA sequence: TGTGCCAGCAGTACCACCCTCGGACAGTGGGGCGAAAAACTGTTTTTT.

This rearrangement joins TRBV10-3 to TRBJ2-7; D perhaps matches TRBD1 (5 bases). CDR1 is ENHRY and CDR2 is SYGVKD in the germline V gene. The CDR3 totals 14 residues. V shed 10 bases and J shed 4 bases, with 20 bases lying between them. CDR3 loop: CATIQVRPPYEQYF. CDR3 DNA sequence: TGTGCCACCATACAGGTCCGACCCCCTTACGAGCAGTACTTC.

The rearrangement uses TRBV19 and TRBJ1-6; D remains unclear. The CDR3 is 14 residues long. Between the trimmed V and J ends, which lost 7 bases and 3 bases, there was a span of 10 bases. Looked up from germline, CDR1 is LNHDA and CDR2 is SQIVND (reference sequence). CDR3 protein: CASNLGGYNSPLHF. The CDR3 DNA is TGTGCCAGTAATCTAGGAGGCTATAATTCACCCCTCCACTTT.

This clone appeared once. The DNA for the CDR3 is TGCGCCAGCAGCTCTAGCGGGATAGGAAGGTCGGGCTCCTACGAGCAGTACTTC. Its translation: CASSSSGIGRSGSYEQYF. The chain couples TRBV5-1 to TRBJ2-7; 9 bases line up with TRBD2. Germline values: CDR1 SGHRS, CDR2 YFSETQ. The V gene end was trimmed by 3 bases and the J gene end by 0 bases; junction bases not matched to a gene: 13. The CDR3 has 18 residues.

The V gene is TRBV7-2, the J gene TRBJ1-3, with D maybe TRBD1 (5 bases). CDR1 and CDR2 (germline): SGHTA, FQGNSA. The V and J ends lost 3 bases and 0 bases respectively, with 6 bases between them. The CDR3 has 14 amino acids. CDR3 in amino acids: CASSLTDSGNTIYF. For the CDR3, the DNA is TGTGCCAGCAGCTTGACAGACTCTGGAAACACCATATATTTT. The whole variable domain, filled in from reference TRBV7-2 and TRBJ1-3, reads GAGVSQSPSNKVTEKGKDVELRCDPISGHTALYWYRQSLGQGLEFLIYFQGNSAPDKSGLPSDRFSAERTGGSVSTLTIQRTQQEDSAVYLCASSLTDSGNTIYFGEGSWLTVV.

The chain has TRBV28 and TRBJ1-4; D is ambiguous. The CDR3 length is 14 residues. Between the trimmed V and J ends, which lost 5 bases and 8 bases, there was a span of 15 bases. CDR1 is MDHEN, CDR2 SYDVKM, per germline. CDR3 DNA sequence: TGTGCCAGCAGTCCTGAGGTGATGAGGGAAAAACTGTTTTTT. It is translated as CASSPEVMREKLFF.

This clone has at least ten counts. This chain joins TRBV4-2 and TRBJ1-4, with TRBD1 matching 8 bases. With 3 bases clipped from V and 0 bases from J, the junction kept 6 bases outside the gene matches. The CDR3 consists of 17 residues. Germline CDR1 and CDR2: LGHNA and YNFKEQ. CDR3 sequence: CASSQPDRVATNEKLFF. CDR3 DNA: TGTGCCAGCAGCCAGCCGGACAGGGTCGCAACTAATGAAAAACTGTTTTTT.

This clone showed up just a few times. The genes are TRBV5-6 and TRBJ2-7; D may be TRBD2 (6 bases). The CDR3 length is 15 residues. V lost 4 bases and J 2 bases, leaving 16 bases between the germline ends. The germline V gene encodes CDR1 SGHDT and CDR2 YYEEEE. The CDR3 region is CASSPKGLLTYEQYF. The CDR3 DNA follows: TGTGCCAGCAGCCCTAAGGGACTCCTGACCTACGAGCAGTACTTC.

The rearrangement links TRBV28 to TRBJ2-2, with TRBD2 matching 14 bases. The CDR3 runs 16 residues. V lost 4 bases and J lost 12; bases outside the gene matches: 10. Germline assignment: CDR1 MDHEN and CDR2 SYDVKM. CDR3 protein: CASSSPGTSGGRQLFF. The CDR3 DNA follows: TGTGCCAGCAGTTCACCCGGGACTAGCGGGGGCAGGCAGCTGTTTTTT.

This CDR3 is CASRRLGAGELFF. The CDR3 coding sequence is TGTGCCAGCAGGCGACTAGGAGCCGGGGAGCTGTTTTTT. The rearrangement uses TRBV6-6 and TRBJ2-2; perhaps TRBD2 as D (6 bases). Trimming cost V 6 bases and J 6 bases, with 11 bases left between them. Germline CDR1 is MNHNY and CDR2 is SVGAGI (reference sequence). The CDR3 consists of 13 residues.